This T cell receptor (beta chain) was recorded in a study of blood T cell repertoires in COVID-19. Overall study context: COVID-19 samples collected from the United States, Italy and Spain covered acute and convalescent phases.

Study processing details: Amplification of reference gene primers was used by the study to estimate nucleated cell counts. Libraries were prepared by immunoSEQ multiplex PCR; TCRdb keeps only in-frame clonotypes and omits some of them. The V and J calls and clone size come from that table; D and trimming were worked out from the DNA. The sample gives about 210,000 clones, around 90% of which show up once; 10% is in the top ten. The V gene's germline CDR1 is MDHEN and CDR2 SYDVKM. The V end lost 6 bases, the J end lost 1 base, and 13 bases lay between the germline ends. This CDR3 has 15 residues. The receptor's source is a man aged 18 to 35 with acute COVID-19. This chain connects TRBV28 to TRBJ2-4, with D perhaps TRBD2 (7 bases). Sequenced sample: PBMCs or T cells enriched from blood (not recorded which). The CDR3: CASRGGAAAKNIQYF. The DNA for the CDR3 is TGTGCCAGCAGGGGGGGGGCCGCCGCCAAAAACATTCAGTACTTC.